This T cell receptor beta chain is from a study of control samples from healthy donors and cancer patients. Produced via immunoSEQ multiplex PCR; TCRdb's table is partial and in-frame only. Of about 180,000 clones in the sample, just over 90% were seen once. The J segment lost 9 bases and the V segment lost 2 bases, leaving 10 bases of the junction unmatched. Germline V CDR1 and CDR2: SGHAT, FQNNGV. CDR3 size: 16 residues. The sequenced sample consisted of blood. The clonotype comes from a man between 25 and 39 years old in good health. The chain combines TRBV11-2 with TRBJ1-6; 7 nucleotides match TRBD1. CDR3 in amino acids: CASSLFSTGAISPLHF. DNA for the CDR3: TGTGCCAGCAGCTTATTTTCCACAGGGGCAATTTCACCCCTCCACTTT.